This TCR beta chain appears in the sequencing data of a study of a mutant IDH1 vaccine in newly diagnosed glioma. Study overall: Patients in the study were vaccinated eight times, receiving shots in weeks 1, 3, 5, 7, 11, 15, 19 and 23.

Time point described: week 11, during vaccination. Topical imiquimod accompanied each vaccine dose, which consisted of 300 ug of mutant IDH1 20-mer peptide. Germline V gene lookup returns CDR1 SNHLY and CDR2 FYNNEI. CDR3 size: 12 residues. V was trimmed by 5 bases and J by 4 bases, leaving 6 bases between them. Clones were sequenced by immunoSEQ multiplex PCR, and TCRdb holds only the in-frame ones, with some missing. Of about 36,000 clones in the sample, about four fifths were seen once. In its sample, this clone was seen once. Its target is not known. The chain is built from TRBV2 and TRBJ1-3; D unresolved. The material was peripheral blood mononuclear cells (PBMCs), obtained from a glioma patient whose treatment included an IDH1 peptide vaccine. The TCR was taken from a woman between 25 and 40 years old with glioma. Some clones in this sample may be carry-over from other donors' samples. The CDR3 DNA sequence: TGTGCCAGCAGTATGACAGGAAACACCATATATTTT. This gives the protein CASSMTGNTIYF. Using reference TRBV2 and TRBJ1-3 for the parts outside the CDR3, the full variable domain is EPEVTQTPSHQVTQMGQEVILRCVPISNHLYFYWYRQILGQKVEFLVSFYNNEISEKSEIFDDQFSVERPDGSNFTLKIRSTKLEDSAMYFCASSMTGNTIYFGEGSWLTVV.